This TCR beta chain was found in a study of identical twins (dated by TCRdb to about 2016). About the study as a whole: The study deep-sequenced TCR alpha and beta repertoires from monozygotic twins, unrelated adults of various ages and cord blood to test whether fetal clonotypes persist. To rule out contamination, the twin experiments were replicated at different times with different library preparation protocols. Summary of the overall study and its limitations: Because the same donors could not be followed over many years, the conclusions relied on cross-sectional statistical analysis. Compared with coincidental sharing between unrelated individuals, out-of-frame TCR alpha sequences shared between twins had an excess of sequences with low generation probability. Invariant T cells such as MAIT and iNKT could partly confound zero-insertion analyses, although diverse VJ usage argued against such confounding for most clonotypes. Out-of-frame TCR alpha sharing in monozygotic twins was systematically underestimated by recombination models, whereas sharing between unrelated individuals was in agreement with the recombination models. Fewer insertions were carried by abundant cord blood beta clonotypes; a weaker similar trend was observed in young adult naive repertoires, while no such trend was observed in memory repertoires. A weaker excess of twin sharing was found in beta out-of-frame sequences because the signal-to-noise ratio was lowered by fewer shared sequences.

Only a few counts were recorded for this clonotype. Its antigen is not yet known. No base quality values were provided; no much bigger clone lies one nucleotide off. Only healthy Caucasian donors were included. Three unrelated non-twin adults were additionally sequenced: a male aged 18 to 29, a male aged 50 to 60 and a female aged 50 to 60. Using Miltenyi CD45RO+ enrichment and human naive T-cell isolation kits, memory (CD45RO+) and naive T cells were isolated from PBMC. Library preparation used 5' RACE. Sequenced on an Illumina HiSeq 2000. A universal primer binding site was added through template switching, and the final cDNA carried a unique molecular identifier so that TCR cDNA molecules could be counted accurately. Specific primers in the conserved constant-segment region were used to synthesize first-strand cDNA for TCR alpha and beta chains. Each cDNA library was double barcoded, with a SMART-Mk sample barcode plus Illumina barcodes, to control for contamination. TruSeq adapter sequences along with Illumina sample barcodes were introduced in two successive PCR steps. Sequencing of the TCR alpha and beta cDNA libraries was done on the Illumina HiSeq platform using custom primers. Processing in the source paper ran as follows. Raw reads were processed with MiGEC to extract unique molecular identifiers, and MiXCR was used to determine CDR3 positions. Recombination models were inferred per individual with the repgenHMM and IGoR tools using an EM algorithm. The tcR package in R was used for shared clonotype analysis, with sharing normalized by the product of cloneset sizes. To study raw recombination free of thymic and clonal selection effects, out-of-frame nonproductive sequences were analyzed. The raw public data were reprocessed by TCRdb itself: fastp quality trimming at Q25, MiXCR clonotype calling, in-frame beta chains only. Each CDR3 protein gets just one entry, which takes the most common genes and DNA from the rows behind it. TCRdb assigned the V and J calls; the authors' analysis was not used. Counted in this sample were 410,000 or so distinct CDR3 sequences; about 18% of them appeared once. Jointly, the top ten make up 9% to 15% of the sample.

The CDR3 runs 15 residues from the cysteine to the phenylalanine. The read is trimmed to its CDR3 DNA, 45 bases read in frame from base 1. V and J lose 4 bases and 1 base, and a span of 11 bases separates them. CDR1 and CDR2 are read off the germline V gene as SQVTM and ANQGSEA. The V and J segments used are TRBV29-1 and TRBJ2-6, with a tentative D gene TRBD1 over 7 matching bases. This receptor was obtained from a man aged 45-65 years in good health. The sequencing sample was made of naive T cells sorted from blood. The cell subset or site tag for this specimen amounts to: cells isolated with a human naive T-cell isolation kit. The DNA sequence is given as TGCAGCGTTGCCCCAGGGGGGTCTGGGGCCAACGTCCTGACTTTC. This gives the protein CSVAPGGSGANVLTF.